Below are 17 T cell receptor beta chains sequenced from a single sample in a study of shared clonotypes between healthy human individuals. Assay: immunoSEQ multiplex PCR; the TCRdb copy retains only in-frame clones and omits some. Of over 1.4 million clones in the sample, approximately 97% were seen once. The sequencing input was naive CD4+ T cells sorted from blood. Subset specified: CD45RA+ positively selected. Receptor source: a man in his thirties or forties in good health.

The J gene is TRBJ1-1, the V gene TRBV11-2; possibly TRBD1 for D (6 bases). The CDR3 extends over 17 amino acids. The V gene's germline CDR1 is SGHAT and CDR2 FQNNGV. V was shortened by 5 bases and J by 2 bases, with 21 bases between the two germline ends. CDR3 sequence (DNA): TGTGCCAGCAGCAGCCCCATCCGGACAGTCCCTAACACTGAAGCTTTCTTT. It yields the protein CASSSPIRTVPNTEAFF.

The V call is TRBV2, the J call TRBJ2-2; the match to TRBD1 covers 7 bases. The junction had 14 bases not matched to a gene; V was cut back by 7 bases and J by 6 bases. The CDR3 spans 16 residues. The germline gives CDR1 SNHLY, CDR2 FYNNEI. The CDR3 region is CASKANPNRGAGELFF. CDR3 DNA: TGTGCCAGCAAGGCAAACCCTAACAGGGGTGCCGGGGAGCTGTTTTTT. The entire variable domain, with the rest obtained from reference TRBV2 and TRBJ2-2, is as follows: EPEVTQTPSHQVTQMGQEVILRCVPISNHLYFYWYRQILGQKVEFLVSFYNNEISEKSEIFDDQFSVERPDGSNFTLKIRSTKLEDSAMYFCASKANPNRGAGELFFGEGSRLTVL.

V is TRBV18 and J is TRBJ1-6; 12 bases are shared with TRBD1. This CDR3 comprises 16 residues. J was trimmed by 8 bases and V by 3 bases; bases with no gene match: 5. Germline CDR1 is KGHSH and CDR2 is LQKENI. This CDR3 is CASSPGTGGFDSPLHF. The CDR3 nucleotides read TGTGCCAGCTCACCCGGGACAGGGGGCTTTGATTCACCCCTCCACTTT.

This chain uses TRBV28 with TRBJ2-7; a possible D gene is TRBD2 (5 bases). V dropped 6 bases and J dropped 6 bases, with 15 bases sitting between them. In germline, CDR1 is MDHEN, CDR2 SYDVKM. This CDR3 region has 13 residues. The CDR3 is CASRMTGRVEQYF. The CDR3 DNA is TGTGCCAGCAGAATGACGGGAAGGGTCGAGCAGTACTTC.

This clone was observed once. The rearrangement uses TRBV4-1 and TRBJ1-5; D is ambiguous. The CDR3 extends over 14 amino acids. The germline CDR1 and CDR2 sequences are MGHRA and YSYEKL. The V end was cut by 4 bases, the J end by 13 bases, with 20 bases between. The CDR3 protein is CASSLILSNNRQHF. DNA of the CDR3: TGCGCCAGCAGCCTCATTCTGTCAAACAATCGTCAGCATTTT.

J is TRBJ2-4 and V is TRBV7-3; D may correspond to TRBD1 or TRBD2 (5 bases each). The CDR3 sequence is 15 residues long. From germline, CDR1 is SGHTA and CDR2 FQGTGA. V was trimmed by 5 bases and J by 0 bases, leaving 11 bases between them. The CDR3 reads CASSGGTLAKNIQYF. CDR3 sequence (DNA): TGTGCCAGCAGCGGGGGTACTCTAGCCAAAAACATTCAGTACTTC.

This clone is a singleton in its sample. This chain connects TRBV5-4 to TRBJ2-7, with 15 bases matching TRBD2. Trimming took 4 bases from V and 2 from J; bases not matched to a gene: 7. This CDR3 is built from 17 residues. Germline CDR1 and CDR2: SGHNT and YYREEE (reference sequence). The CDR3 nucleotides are TGTGCCAGCAGCCTAGGACTAGCGGGAGGGAAAACCTACGAGCAGTACTTC. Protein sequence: CASSLGLAGGKTYEQYF. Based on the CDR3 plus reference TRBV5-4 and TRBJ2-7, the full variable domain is ETGVTQSPTHLIKTRGQQVTLRCSSQSGHNTVSWYQQALGQGPQFIFQYYREEENGRGNFPPRFSGLQFPNYSSELNVNALELDDSALYLCASSLGLAGGKTYEQYFGPGTRLTVT.

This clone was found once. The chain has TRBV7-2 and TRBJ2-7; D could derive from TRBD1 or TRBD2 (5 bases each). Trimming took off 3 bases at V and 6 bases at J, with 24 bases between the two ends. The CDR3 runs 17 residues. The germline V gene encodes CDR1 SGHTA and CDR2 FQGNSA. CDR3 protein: CASSFSRGRGALPEQYF. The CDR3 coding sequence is TGTGCCAGCAGCTTTAGTCGGGGAAGGGGCGCGTTGCCCGAGCAGTACTTC. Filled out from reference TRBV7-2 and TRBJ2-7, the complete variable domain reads GAGVSQSPSNKVTEKGKDVELRCDPISGHTALYWYRQSLGQGLEFLIYFQGNSAPDKSGLPSDRFSAERTGGSVSTLTIQRTQQEDSAVYLCASSFSRGRGALPEQYFGPGTRLTVT.

CDR3 protein: CASSPPGLARNEQFF. CDR3 in DNA: TGTGCCAGCTCACCACCGGGACTAGCTCGCAATGAGCAGTTCTTC. The chain has TRBV18 and TRBJ2-1, with 9 bases matching TRBD2. The junction had 3 bases not matched to a gene; V was cut back by 0 bases and J by 6 bases. Looked up from germline, CDR1 is KGHSH and CDR2 is LQKENI. The CDR3 length is 15 residues. Based on the CDR3 plus reference TRBV18 and TRBJ2-1, the full variable domain is NAGVMQNPRHLVRRRGQEARLRCSPMKGHSHVYWYRQLPEEGLKFMVYLQKENIIDESGMPKERFSAEFPKEGPSILRIQQVVRGDSAAYFCASSPPGLARNEQFFGPGTRLTVL.

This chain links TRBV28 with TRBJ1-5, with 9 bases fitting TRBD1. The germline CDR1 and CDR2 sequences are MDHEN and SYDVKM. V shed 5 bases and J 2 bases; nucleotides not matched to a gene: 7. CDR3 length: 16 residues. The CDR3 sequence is CASSQHRGQGNQPQHF. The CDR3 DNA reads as TGTGCCAGCAGTCAACACAGGGGGCAAGGCAATCAGCCCCAGCATTTT.

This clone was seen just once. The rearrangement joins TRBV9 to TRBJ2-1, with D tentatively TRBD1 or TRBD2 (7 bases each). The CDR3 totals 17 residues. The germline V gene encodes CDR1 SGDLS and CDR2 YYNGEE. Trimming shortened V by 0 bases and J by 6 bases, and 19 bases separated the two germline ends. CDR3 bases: TGTGCCAGCAGCGTAGCTGCACTCCCCAGGGGGGGCAATGAGCAGTTCTTC. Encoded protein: CASSVAALPRGGNEQFF.

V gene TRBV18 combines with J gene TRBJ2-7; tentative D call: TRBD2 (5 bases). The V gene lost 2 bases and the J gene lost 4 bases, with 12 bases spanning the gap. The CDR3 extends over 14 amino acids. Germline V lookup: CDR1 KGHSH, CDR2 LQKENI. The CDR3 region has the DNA TGTGCCAGCTCACCAATAAGGGAGTTGTACGAGCAGTACTTC. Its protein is CASSPIRELYEQYF.

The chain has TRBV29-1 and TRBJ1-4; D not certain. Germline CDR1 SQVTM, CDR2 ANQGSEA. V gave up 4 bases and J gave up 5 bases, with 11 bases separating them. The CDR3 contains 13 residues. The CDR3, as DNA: TGCAGCGTTGCCCCCGGACGGAATGAAAAACTGTTTTTT. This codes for CSVAPGRNEKLFF. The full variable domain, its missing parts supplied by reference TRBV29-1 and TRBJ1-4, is SAVISQKPSRDICQRGTSLTIQCQVDSQVTMMFWYRQQPGQSLTLIATANQGSEATYESGFVIDKFPISRPNLTFSTLTVSNMSPEDSSIYLCSVAPGRNEKLFFGSGTQLSVL.

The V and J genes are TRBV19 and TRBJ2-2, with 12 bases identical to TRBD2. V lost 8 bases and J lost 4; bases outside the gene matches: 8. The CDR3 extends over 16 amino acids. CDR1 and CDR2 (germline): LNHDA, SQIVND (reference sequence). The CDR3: CASSPSGRAVTGELFF. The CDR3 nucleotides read TGTGCCAGTTCTCCTAGCGGGAGGGCCGTCACCGGGGAGCTGTTTTTT.

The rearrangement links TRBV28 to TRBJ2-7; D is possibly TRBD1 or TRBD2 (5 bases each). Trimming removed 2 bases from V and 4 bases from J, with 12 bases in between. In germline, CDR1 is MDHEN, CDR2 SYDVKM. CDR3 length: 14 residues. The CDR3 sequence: CASSLVGPIYEQYF. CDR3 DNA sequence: TGTGCCAGCAGTTTAGTGGGACCGATATACGAGCAGTACTTC.

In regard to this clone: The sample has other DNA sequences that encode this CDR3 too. The CDR3 nucleotides are TGTGCCAGCAGTCGACAGGGGCAAGAGACCCAGTACTTC. Amino acid sequence: CASSRQGQETQYF. This sequence joins TRBV28 and TRBJ2-5, with 8 bases matching TRBD1. The trim removed 5 bases at V and 2 bases at J, leaving 1 base unmatched. Germline CDR1 MDHEN, CDR2 SYDVKM. The length of the CDR3 is 13 residues.

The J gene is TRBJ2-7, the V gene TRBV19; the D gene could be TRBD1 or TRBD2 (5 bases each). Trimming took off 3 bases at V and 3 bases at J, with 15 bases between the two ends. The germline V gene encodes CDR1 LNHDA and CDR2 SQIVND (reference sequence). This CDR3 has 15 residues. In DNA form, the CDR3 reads TGTGCCAGTAGTATCGGGGCAGGGTATTACTACGAGCAGTACTTC. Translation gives CASSIGAGYYYEQYF.